Below, 15 T cell receptor beta chains from the same sample are listed, as sequenced in a study of cytomegalovirus exposure and HLA in healthy donors. This PCR relied on a set of 60 Vbeta primers and 13 Jbeta primers. The assay was immunoSEQ multiplex PCR, and TCRdb's table has in-frame clones only and misses some. The sample has approximately 150,000 clones, approximately 70% seen once. Sequenced input: PBMCs. The receptor source for this set is a young woman in good health and CMV-seropositive.

In this sample, this clone turned up a few times. V usage is TRBV19 and J usage is TRBJ1-1; maybe TRBD1 (5 bases). The V end was cut by 4 bases, the J end by 0 bases, with 15 bases between. Germline loops: CDR1 LNHDA, CDR2 SQIVND (reference sequence). The CDR3 length is 16 residues. CDR3 sequence reads: CASSTKTARMNTEAFF. The CDR3 DNA reads TGTGCCAGTAGTACAAAGACAGCCCGGATGAACACTGAAGCTTTCTTT.

The chain has TRBV4-3 and TRBJ1-5; D is unclear. The CDR3 runs 15 residues. Germline V gene data show CDR1 as LGHNA and CDR2 as YSLEER. V was trimmed by 0 bases and J by 9 bases, leaving 15 bases between them. The CDR3 nucleotides read TGCGCCAGCAGCCAAGATAGGCAGGTCGAGTGGCCCCAGCATTTT. It yields the protein CASSQDRQVEWPQHF.

The CDR3, as DNA: TGCGCCAGCAGCTCAGGGACCGAGACAGGGTCTCGGTATGGCTACACCTTC. This codes for CASSSGTETGSRYGYTF. The chain joins TRBV5-1 to TRBJ1-2, with 7 bases identical to TRBD1. The CDR3 totals 17 residues. V shed 3 bases and J 5 bases; nucleotides not matched to a gene: 16. Germline CDR1 and CDR2: SGHRS and YFSETQ. The whole variable domain, remainder taken from reference TRBV5-1 and TRBJ1-2, is KAGVTQTPRYLIKTRGQQVTLSCSPISGHRSVSWYQQTPGQGLQFLFEYFSETQRNKGNFPGRFSGRQFSNSRSEMNVSTLELGDSALYLCASSSGTETGSRYGYTFGSGTRLTVV.

In nucleotides, the CDR3 is TGTGCCAGCAGTCTCTCCGGGACTAGCAACCCCTGCGAGCAGTACTTC. Encoded protein: CASSLSGTSNPCEQYF. This chain uses TRBV6-6 with TRBJ2-7; TRBD2 matches at 9 bases. The CDR3 length is 16 residues. CDR1 and CDR2 from the germline V gene are MNHNY and SVGAGI (reference sequence). After removal of 5 bases from V and 6 bases from J, the junction contained 14 bases not matched to a gene.

J is TRBJ2-1 and V is TRBV14, with 12 bases aligning to TRBD2. V was pared by 5 bases and J by 7 bases, with 6 bases of the junction left unmatched. The CDR3 has 15 residues. Germline CDR1 is SGHDN and CDR2 is FVKESK. The CDR3, as DNA: TGTGCCAGCAGCTTCCTAGCGGGGGGGCATAATGAGCAGTTCTTC. It is translated as CASSFLAGGHNEQFF.

The chain links TRBV19 to TRBJ1-1; D not certain. The CDR3 has 13 amino acids. From germline, CDR1 is LNHDA and CDR2 SQIVND (reference sequence). Trimming took off 6 bases at V and 1 base at J, with 9 bases between the two ends. Written as DNA, the CDR3 is TGTGCCAGTAGCGAGGCGAAGAACACTGAAGCTTTCTTT. Translation gives CASSEAKNTEAFF.

This clone was seen only once. J is TRBJ2-5 and V is TRBV4-2; TRBD2 might be the D (6 bases). Germline loops: CDR1 LGHNA, CDR2 YNFKEQ. V was clipped by 4 bases and J by 0 bases, with 12 bases between them. The CDR3 loop spans 15 amino acids. CDR3 region: CASSLSGEYQETQYF. The CDR3 bases are TGTGCCAGCAGCCTTAGCGGAGAGTACCAAGAGACCCAGTACTTC.

The rearrangement joins TRBV5-6 to TRBJ2-3; 9 bases are a match to TRBD1. Germline V gene lookup returns CDR1 SGHDT and CDR2 YYEEEE. CDR3 length: 16 amino acids. V lost 8 bases, J lost 3 bases, and 13 bases stayed unmatched. In DNA form, the CDR3 reads TGTGCCAGTAAAGTGGACAGGGGCTGGAAGACAGATACGCAGTATTTT. Translated, it gives CASKVDRGWKTDTQYF.

The rearrangement uses TRBV6-5 and TRBJ2-2, with D possibly being TRBD2 (6 bases). Trimming removed 0 bases from V and 6 bases from J, with 14 bases in between. Germline V gene data show CDR1 as MNHEY and CDR2 as SVGAGI. CDR3 size: 16 residues. The CDR3 sequence: CASSYSSRRGPGELFF. In nucleotides, the CDR3 is TGTGCCAGCAGTTACTCATCCAGGCGGGGTCCCGGGGAGCTGTTTTTT.

This chain uses TRBV5-1 with TRBJ1-5; 9 nucleotides match TRBD1. The germline V gene has CDR1 SGHRS and CDR2 YFSETQ. V shed 0 bases and J 5 bases; nucleotides not matched to a gene: 0. This CDR3 region has 14 residues. CDR3 DNA sequence: TGCGCCAGCAGCTTGGGACAGGGGGATCAGCCCCAGCATTTT. This gives the protein CASSLGQGDQPQHF.

The chain employs TRBV7-9 and TRBJ1-2, with 7 bases identical to TRBD1. V trimming: 5 bases; J trimming: 2 bases; junction bases outside the gene matches: 8. The CDR3 covers 15 residues. Germline V lookup: CDR1 SEHNR, CDR2 FQNEAQ (reference sequence). This CDR3 reads CASSQGAGGNYGYTF. The CDR3 region has the DNA TGTGCCAGCAGCCAAGGAGCAGGGGGGAACTATGGCTACACCTTC.

This rearrangement joins TRBV27 to TRBJ1-3, with no clear D. The CDR3 is made up of 14 amino acids. Germline V gene data show CDR1 as MNHEY and CDR2 as SMNVEV (reference sequence). V gave up 7 bases and J gave up 3 bases, with 13 bases separating them. The DNA for the CDR3 is TGTGCCAGCAAAGACGGGTCCCTTGGAAACACCATATATTTT. This codes for CASKDGSLGNTIYF.

This rearrangement joins TRBV5-1 to TRBJ1-3; 9 nucleotides agree with TRBD1. This CDR3 is built from 16 residues. V gave up 4 bases and J gave up 2 bases; unmatched junction bases: 7. Germline CDR1 is SGHRS and CDR2 is YFSETQ. CDR3 amino acids: CASSGQGPSTGNTIYF. Written as DNA, the CDR3 is TGCGCCAGCAGCGGACAGGGGCCATCCACTGGAAACACCATATATTTT. Complete variable domain (other parts from reference TRBV5-1 and TRBJ1-3): KAGVTQTPRYLIKTRGQQVTLSCSPISGHRSVSWYQQTPGQGLQFLFEYFSETQRNKGNFPGRFSGRQFSNSRSEMNVSTLELGDSALYLCASSGQGPSTGNTIYFGEGSWLTVV.

The CDR3 sequence: CASSLEGQANSPLHF. The CDR3 nucleotides read TGTGCCAGCAGCTTGGAGGGACAGGCAAATTCACCCCTCCACTTT. The V and J genes are TRBV5-4 and TRBJ1-6; TRBD1 agrees at 8 bases. The CDR3 length is 15 residues. V lost 0 bases to trimming and J lost 7 bases; unmatched junction nucleotides: 3. The germline gives CDR1 SGHNT, CDR2 YYREEE (reference sequence). Drawing the rest from reference TRBV5-4 and TRBJ1-6, the complete variable domain is ETGVTQSPTHLIKTRGQQVTLRCSSQSGHNTVSWYQQALGQGPQFIFQYYREEENGRGNFPPRFSGLQFPNYSSELNVNALELDDSALYLCASSLEGQANSPLHFGNGTRLTVT.

This chain connects TRBV12-5 to TRBJ2-3; the match to TRBD2 covers 11 bases. Trimming at V came to 5 bases and at J to 5 bases, leaving 12 bases not matched to a gene. The CDR3 is made up of 17 amino acids. Germline V gene lookup returns CDR1 LGHNT and CDR2 FRNRAP. The CDR3 protein is CASGPLTSGGRGDTQYF. DNA of the CDR3: TGTGCTAGTGGTCCTCTCACTAGCGGGGGAAGGGGAGATACGCAGTATTTT. The variable domain in full, with the rest retrieved from reference TRBV12-5 and TRBJ2-3, is DARVTQTPRHKVTEMGQEVTMRCQPILGHNTVFWYRQTMMQGLELLAYFRNRAPLDDSGMPKDRFSAEMPDATLATLKIQPSEPRDSAVYFCASGPLTSGGRGDTQYFGPGTRLTVL.